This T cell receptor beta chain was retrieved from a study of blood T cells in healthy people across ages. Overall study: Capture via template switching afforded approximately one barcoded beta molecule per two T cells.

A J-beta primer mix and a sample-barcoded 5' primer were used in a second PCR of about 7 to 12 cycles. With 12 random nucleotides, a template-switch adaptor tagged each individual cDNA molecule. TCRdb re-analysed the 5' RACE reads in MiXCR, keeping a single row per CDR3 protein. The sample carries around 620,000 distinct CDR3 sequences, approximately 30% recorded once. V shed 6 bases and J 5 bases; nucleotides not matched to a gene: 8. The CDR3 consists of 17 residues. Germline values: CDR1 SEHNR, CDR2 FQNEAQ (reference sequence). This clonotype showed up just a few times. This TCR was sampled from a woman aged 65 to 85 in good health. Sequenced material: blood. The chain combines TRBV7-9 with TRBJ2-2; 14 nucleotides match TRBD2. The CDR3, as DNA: TGTGCCAGCAGTTTTCGGACTAGCGGGGGGACGACCGGGGAGCTGTTTTTT. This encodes CASSFRTSGGTTGELFF.